This entry features one T cell receptor beta chain sequence. Its antigen has not been determined. No much larger clonotype is one base removed from it; base qualities were not supplied. The data were obtained in a study of T cell responses to AZD1222 COVID-19 vaccine (dated by TCRdb to about 2021). Study-wide context: Because spike-specific TCR depth and breadth did not differ between the two schedules, AZD1222 recipients who got a second dose at roughly 4 weeks were pooled with those who got a second dose at roughly 12 weeks. TCR sequencing was performed for more than 230 trial participants, of whom 200 to 210 were given two doses of AZD1222 and roughly 25 were given two doses of MenACWY control vaccine. Enrollment into the trials was organized by age into subgroups of 18-55, 56-69 and 70-plus years, and those subgroups contained roughly 160, 29 and 62 TCR-sequenced participants, respectively. Overall study results and their limits: Vaccine-associated CD4 TCRs spanned the whole spike protein, with dominant responses in regions 160-218 and 743-854. Because no day 14 peak-response samples were available, the repertoires could be characterized only after the peak T cell response. After two AZD1222 doses, both the breadth and the depth of spike-specific TCRs were significantly higher than at day 0 and than in MenACWY recipients. Epitopes outside the regions mutated in the B.1.351 and B.1.1.7 variants were reportedly recognized by nearly half of the unique spike-specific TCRs. In the small 56-69-year group, the increase in depth fell short of significance, most likely because of low power. Participants were mostly white British, with more females than males. The authors suggested clonal diversity may have been underestimated. Conclusions about previously exposed vaccinees are limited, since just six AZD1222 recipients were seropositive for SARS-CoV-2 at baseline.

The CDR3 regions of human TCRbeta chains were analyzed by immunosequencing. As for the original processing: TCRs in the repertoires were matched against a reference library of SARS-CoV-2-specific TCRs that had been generated with the MIRA antigen-specificity platform. Breadth was defined as the fraction of unique TCRs that were SARS-CoV-2-associated. Depth was defined as the fraction of total T cells that were SARS-CoV-2-associated. Using the MIRA data, every spike-specific TCR was mapped to the spike region that the TCR reacted to and assigned to either a CD4 or a CD8 class. Log10-transformed breadth and depth values were compared by one-way ANOVA with Sidak's multiple comparisons tests. TCRdb stores this immuneACCESS table with in-frame sequences only. Part of the clones is absent; in the studies checked, under half of the shortfall reflects unresolved V genes, and no reason is known for the rest. Clone size and V and J calls were adopted from that table, with D and trimming inferred from the DNA. The sample contains fewer than 70,000 clones, roughly 89% of them found a single time. Clones ranked in the top ten supply under 6.5% of the sample.

The sample's time point, from its label and the paper: baseline before first vaccination. The vaccinee samples were drawn from two UK trials, COV001 and COV002, one of which was a single-blind randomized controlled phase 2/3 trial testing AZD1222 (ChAdOx1 nCoV-19) in healthy adults. Trial participant PBMC samples were collected at day 0 and day 28 after the second dose for TCRbeta chain sequencing. From cysteine to phenylalanine, the CDR3 is 15 amino acids long. Only the CDR3 part of the read is kept: 45 bases, read in frame from the first base. The V end gives up 4 bases and the J end 5 bases, leaving 8 bases in the junction not matched to a gene. CDR1 and CDR2, looked up from the germline V gene (reference sequence), are SGHAT and FQDESV.

This TCR was sampled from an adult in good health. The rearrangement joined TRBV11-1 to TRBJ2-5, and TRBD1 aligns with 9 junction nucleotides. The sequencing here drew on peripheral blood, taken on day 0 of AZD1222 vaccination. The CDR3 region has the sequence CASSSGQGKGETQYF. The DNA is as follows: TGTGCCAGCAGCTCGGGACAGGGCAAGGGGGAGACCCAGTACTTC.